This T cell receptor beta chain was retrieved from a study of blood T cell repertoires in COVID-19. Study in general: Italy, Spain and the United States were the sources of the convalescent and acute COVID-19 samples. PBMCs, B-cell-depleted T cells, or T cells provided the cDNA or gDNA that made up the material.

This CDR3 is built from 15 residues. Trimming took 2 bases from V and 9 from J; bases not matched to a gene: 10. The germline V gene has CDR1 SGHRS and CDR2 YFSETQ. In the source study's methods: Amplification of reference gene primers was used by the study to estimate nucleated cell counts. Repertoires were generated with immunoSEQ multiplex PCR, while TCRdb's copy carries only in-frame clones and drops some. V, J and clone size are taken as reported in that table, and D and trimming were inferred from the DNA itself. The sample lists approximately 35,000 clones, around nine tenths seen once, with around 15% in the top ten.

This sequence joins TRBV5-1 and TRBJ2-4; 8 bases match TRBD1. Sequences were obtained from peripheral blood. The origin of this receptor is a man in his fifties or sixties with active COVID-19. CDR3 bases: TGCGCCAGCAGCTTAATGGGACAGGATCGCGGCATTCAGTACTTC. Translation gives CASSLMGQDRGIQYF.